This T cell receptor beta chain comes out of a study listed by TCRdb under 2016. The V end loses 4 bases and the J end loses 0 bases, and a stretch of 9 bases separates them. The germline V gene (reference sequence) supplies CDR1 GTSNPN and CDR2 SVGIG. The CDR3 runs 13 residues from the cysteine to the phenylalanine. Only the CDR3 part of the read is kept: 39 bases, read in frame from the first base. Only a few counts were recorded for this clonotype. The antigen it binds to is not known. Base-call qualities are not available, and no considerably larger clone is one nucleotide away. Libraries were constructed by RT-PCR. The sequencing machine was an Illumina MiSeq. TCRdb trimmed the raw reads at Q25, called clones with MiXCR and kept productive beta chains. Each entry merges the rows of one CDR3 protein and shows their most common DNA and genes. For this sample the table gives hundreds of thousands of distinct CDR3 sequences, of which 11% to 15% were detected only once. Roughly 3.9% of the sample is held by the ten biggest clonotypes.

Sequenced material: memory CD4+ T cells from blood. The chain joins TRBV30 to TRBJ1-1, with the D gene uncertain. This clonotype originated in a female donor in good health, serving as a healthy control. The DNA sequence is TGTGCCTGGATGCCAGGTTTGAACACTGAAGCTTTCTTT. The translation is CAWMPGLNTEAFF.